This T cell receptor beta chain was documented in a study of blood T cell repertoires in COVID-19. About the research overall: The United States, Italy and Spain were the sources of the acute and convalescent COVID-19 samples. PBMCs, B-cell-depleted T cells, or T cells were the source of the cDNA or gDNA that made up the material.

Under the authors' procedure: Scientists estimated how many nucleated cells there were by amplifying reference gene primers. TCRdb's copy holds only in-frame clones and misses some; the assay was immunoSEQ multiplex PCR. V and J calls and clone size are given by that table; D and trimming were obtained from the DNA. The sample shows about 200,000 clones, over 70% of them seen only once. The receptor's source is a woman of 80 years or more with acute or convalescent COVID-19. Sequencing was carried out using peripheral blood.

The CDR3 region is CASSLSGGLSYNEQFF. The CDR3 DNA is TGCGCCAGCAGCTTGTCGGGGGGTCTCTCCTACAATGAGCAGTTCTTC. V gene TRBV5-1 combines with J gene TRBJ2-1; 7 bases line up with TRBD2. The germline CDR1 and CDR2 sequences are SGHRS and YFSETQ. Germline trimming cut 1 base from V and 0 bases from J; bases unmatched to any gene: 4. The CDR3 loop spans 16 amino acids.